The table lists the clone carrying this T cell receptor (beta chain) with a few counts. The antigen is undetermined. The analysis combined second doses at about 4 or about 12 weeks. V lost 4 bases and J 2 bases, leaving 7 bases between the germline ends. Germline V CDR1 and CDR2: KGHDR, SFDVKD. The CDR3 is 13 amino acids. The data were produced by immunoSEQ multiplex PCR, yet TCRdb's version contains in-frame clones alone and is incomplete. The data show some 130,000 clones, 85% to 95% seen once. The sample is drawn from a study of T cell responses to AZD1222 COVID-19 vaccine. Study-wide results and caveats: Distributed over spike, vaccine-associated CD4 TCRs predominated at 160-218 and 743-854. Baseline serostatus was positive in only six AZD1222 recipients. Clonal diversity may have been underestimated, and the donors were mostly white British, with more females than males.

The TCR comes from an adult who received the AZD1222 COVID-19 vaccine. The source material was peripheral blood, sampled 28 days after the second AZD1222 dose. V usage is TRBV24-1 and J usage is TRBJ2-5; D not certain. CDR3 sequence (DNA): TGTGCCACCAGTGACACCTCACAAGAGACCCAGTACTTC. Translating gives CATSDTSQETQYF.